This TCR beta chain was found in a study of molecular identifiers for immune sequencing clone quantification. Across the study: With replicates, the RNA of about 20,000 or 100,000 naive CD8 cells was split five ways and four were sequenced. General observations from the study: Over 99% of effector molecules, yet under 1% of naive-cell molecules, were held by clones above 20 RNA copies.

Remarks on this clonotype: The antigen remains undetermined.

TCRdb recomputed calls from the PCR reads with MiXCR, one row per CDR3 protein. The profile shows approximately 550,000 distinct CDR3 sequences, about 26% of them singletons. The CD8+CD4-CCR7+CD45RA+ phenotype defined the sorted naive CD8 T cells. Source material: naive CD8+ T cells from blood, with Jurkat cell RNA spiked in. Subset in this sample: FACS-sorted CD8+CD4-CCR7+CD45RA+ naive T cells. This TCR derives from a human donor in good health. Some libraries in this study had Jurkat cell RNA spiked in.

The CDR3 DNA follows: TGTGCCAGCAGCTTGGGACAGGGCCACGCCGGGGAGCTGTTTTTT. Translation: CASSLGQGHAGELFF. The V gene is TRBV7-9, the J gene TRBJ2-2; 9 bases line up with TRBD1. This CDR3 contains 15 residues. CDR1 SEHNR and CDR2 FQNEAQ come from the germline V gene (reference sequence). V shed 3 bases and J 6 bases; nucleotides not matched to a gene: 5. Variable domain in full (rest from reference TRBV7-9 and TRBJ2-2): DTGVSQNPRHKITKRGQNVTFRCDPISEHNRLYWYRQTLGQGPEFLTYFQNEAQLEKSRLLSDRFSAERPKGSFSTLEIQRTEQGDSAMYLCASSLGQGHAGELFFGEGSRLTVL.